The T cell receptor (beta chain) under discussion was sequenced for a study of post-analysis software for immune sequencing data. Findings and limits, study-wide: Controls showed significantly higher normalized Chao1 diversity than did multiple sclerosis patients. Relative to controls, patients had five TRBV segments at higher frequency, with TRBV5-6, TRBV5-1 and TRBV20-1 among these.

As for this clonotype: Antigen specificity is unknown.

The library was made from cDNA and included unique molecular identifiers. TCRdb ran MiXCR on the PCR reads and lists one entry per CDR3 protein. Seen here are 750,000 to 950,000 distinct CDR3 sequences, approximately 53% observed once, and the top ten hold 4.6%. The CDR3 sequence is 17 residues long. V lost 0 bases to trimming and J lost 10 bases, with 26 bases between them. CDR1 SGHRS and CDR2 YFSETQ come from the germline V gene. This TCR was recovered from a girl aged 5 to 17 with multiple sclerosis. The sample consisted of blood. This rearrangement joins TRBV5-1 to TRBJ2-7; D possibly corresponds to TRBD1 (6 bases). CDR3 sequence: CASSLEGQPGPPRVQYF. The CDR3 DNA sequence: TGCGCCAGCAGCTTGGAAGGACAGCCGGGTCCCCCAAGGGTTCAGTACTTC.